This entry lists 9 T cell receptor beta chains sequenced from one sample in a study of blood T cells in healthy people across ages. Then a second PCR, running about 7 to 11 cycles, was carried out with a sample-barcoded 5' primer and a J-beta primer mix. TCRdb fed the 5' RACE reads into MiXCR, producing one record per CDR3 protein. The data contain nearly 1 million distinct CDR3 sequences, 51% of them singletons. The sample was blood. These receptors originate from a woman aged 55 to 70 in good health.

This sequence joins TRBV12-3 or TRBV12-4 and TRBJ2-1; the D gene could be TRBD1 or TRBD2 (5 bases each). The CDR3 is 14 residues long. Trimming took off 6 bases at V and 5 bases at J, with 14 bases between the two ends. CDR3 DNA: TGTGCCAGCAGATTATCCGGGACCCACAATGAGCAGTTCTTC. It translates to CASRLSGTHNEQFF.

The sample holds a few counts of this clonotype. J is TRBJ2-5 and V is TRBV6-2 or TRBV6-3, with D possibly being TRBD2 (6 bases). With the DNA end fitting TRBJ2-7 better, the J assignment may be wrong. Germline V lookup: CDR1 MNHEY, CDR2 SVGEGT. The CDR3 loop spans 17 amino acids. The CDR3 region is CASSYATGGYLSYEQYF. The CDR3 nucleotides read TGTGCCAGCAGTTACGCTACCGGAGGGTATTTATCATACGAGCAGTACTTC.

This clonotype was found a few times. This chain uses TRBV9 with TRBJ2-7; 9 bases fit TRBD2. CDR1 SGDLS and CDR2 YYNGEE come from the germline V gene. Trimming took 4 bases from V and 6 from J; bases not matched to a gene: 5. The CDR3 has 13 residues. The CDR3 coding sequence is TGTGCCAGCAGCTTCGGACTAGCGCGCGAGCAGTACTTC. Protein: CASSFGLAREQYF. Using reference TRBV9 and TRBJ2-7 for the parts outside the CDR3, the full variable domain is DSGVTQTPKHLITATGQRVTLRCSPRSGDLSVYWYQQSLDQGLQFLIQYYNGEERAKGNILERFSAQQFPDLHSELNLSSLELGDSALYFCASSFGLAREQYFGPGTRLTVT.

The chain links TRBV28 to TRBJ2-3; D not certain. V gave up 3 bases and J gave up 4 bases, with 8 bases separating them. This CDR3 spans 13 amino acids. From germline, CDR1 is MDHEN and CDR2 SYDVKM. DNA for the CDR3: TGTGCCAGCAGTTTGATCAGATCAGATACGCAGTATTTT. Translation: CASSLIRSDTQYF.

The CDR3 region is CSAFSPRLAGYNEQYF. The DNA of the CDR3 is TGCAGTGCTTTTTCCCCCCGACTAGCGGGCTACAATGAGCAGTACTTC. The chain is built from TRBV20-1 and TRBJ2-5; 10 bases fit TRBD2. The CDR3 loop spans 16 amino acids. The germline CDR1 and CDR2 sequences are DFQATT and SNEGSKA (reference sequence). Trimming removed 5 bases from V and 11 bases from J; junction bases left unmatched: 20.

The chain is built from TRBV4-1 and TRBJ2-1; 9 bases agree with TRBD1. V was clipped by 1 base and J by 6 bases; unmatched bases: 4. This CDR3 contains 15 residues. CDR1 is MGHRA and CDR2 is YSYEKL in the germline V gene. This chain's CDR3 is CASSQVGTGSNEQFF. The DNA of the CDR3 is TGCGCCAGCAGCCAAGTTGGGACAGGGAGCAATGAGCAGTTCTTC.

This clonotype appeared once. The V call is TRBV4-1, the J call TRBJ1-1, with a tentative D call TRBD1 (6 bases). V shed 4 bases and J shed 0 bases, with 12 bases lying between them. Germline V gene sequence: CDR1 MGHRA, CDR2 YSYEKL. The length of the CDR3 is 15 residues. CDR3 residues: CASSRRQVVNTEAFF. The CDR3 DNA reads as TGCGCCAGCAGCCGCCGACAGGTCGTGAACACTGAAGCTTTCTTT.

The sample holds a few counts of this clonotype. This chain joins TRBV29-1 and TRBJ2-4, with unresolved D. CDR1 SQVTM and CDR2 ANQGSEA come from the germline V gene. This CDR3 is 12 amino acids long. The CDR3 DNA reads TGCAGTGCGGCCAGCGACCAAAACATTCAGTACTTC. It yields the protein CSAASDQNIQYF.

J is TRBJ2-1 and V is TRBV20-1; D uncertain. Germline V gives CDR1 DFQATT, CDR2 SNEGSKA (reference sequence). The V gene lost 8 bases and the J gene lost 6 bases, with 11 bases spanning the gap. The CDR3 spans 11 residues. The CDR3 region has the DNA TGCAGTACTCCCTTCGGCAATGAGCAGTTCTTC. Protein sequence: CSTPFGNEQFF.